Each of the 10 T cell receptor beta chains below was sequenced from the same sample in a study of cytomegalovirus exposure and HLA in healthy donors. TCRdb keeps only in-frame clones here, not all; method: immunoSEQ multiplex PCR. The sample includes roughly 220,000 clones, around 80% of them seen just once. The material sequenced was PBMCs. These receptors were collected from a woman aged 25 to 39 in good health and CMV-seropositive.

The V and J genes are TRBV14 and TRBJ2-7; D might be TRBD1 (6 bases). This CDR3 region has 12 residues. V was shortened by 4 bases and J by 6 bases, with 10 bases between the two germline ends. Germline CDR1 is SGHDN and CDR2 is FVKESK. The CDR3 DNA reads TGTGCCAGCAGCCGGACAGAGGGCGAGCAGTACTTC. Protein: CASSRTEGEQYF.

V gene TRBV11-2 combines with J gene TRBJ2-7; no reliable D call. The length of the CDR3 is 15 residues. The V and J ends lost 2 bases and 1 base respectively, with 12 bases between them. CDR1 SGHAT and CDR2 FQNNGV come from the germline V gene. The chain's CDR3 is CASSLSMQNSYEQYF. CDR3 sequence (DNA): TGTGCCAGCAGCTTAAGCATGCAGAATTCCTACGAGCAGTACTTC. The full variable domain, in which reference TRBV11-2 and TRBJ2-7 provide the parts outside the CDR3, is EAGVAQSPRYKIIEKRQSVAFWCNPISGHATLYWYQQILGQGPKLLIQFQNNGVVDDSQLPKDRFSAERLKGVDSTLKIQPAKLEDSAVYLCASSLSMQNSYEQYFGPGTRLTVT.

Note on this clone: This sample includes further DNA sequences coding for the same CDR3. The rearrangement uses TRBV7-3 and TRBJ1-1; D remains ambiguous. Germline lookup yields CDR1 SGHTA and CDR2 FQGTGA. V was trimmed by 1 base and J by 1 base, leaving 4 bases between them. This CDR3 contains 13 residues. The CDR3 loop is CASSLNGNTEAFF. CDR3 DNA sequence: TGTGCCAGCAGCTTAAACGGGAACACTGAAGCTTTCTTT.

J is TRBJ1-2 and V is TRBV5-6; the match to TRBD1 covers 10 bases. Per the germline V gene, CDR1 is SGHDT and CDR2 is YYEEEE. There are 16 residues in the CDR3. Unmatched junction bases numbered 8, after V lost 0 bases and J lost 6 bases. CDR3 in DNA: TGTGCCAGCAGCTTGGGAAGGACAGGGGGGACCCATGGCTACACCTTC. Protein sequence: CASSLGRTGGTHGYTF.

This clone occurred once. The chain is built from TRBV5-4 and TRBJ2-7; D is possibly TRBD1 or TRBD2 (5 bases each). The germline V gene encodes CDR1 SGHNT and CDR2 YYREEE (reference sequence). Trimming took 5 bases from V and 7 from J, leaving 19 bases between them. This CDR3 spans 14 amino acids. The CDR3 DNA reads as TGTGCCAGCAGTTCCGGGACGCCCAGTTCGGAGCAGTACTTC. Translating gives CASSSGTPSSEQYF.

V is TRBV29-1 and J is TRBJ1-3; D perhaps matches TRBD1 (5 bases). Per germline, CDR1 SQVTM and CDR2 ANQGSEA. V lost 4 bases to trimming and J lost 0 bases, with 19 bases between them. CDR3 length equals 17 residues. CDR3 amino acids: CSVGPTWGSNSGNTIYF. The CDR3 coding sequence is TGCAGCGTTGGACCGACCTGGGGCAGTAACTCTGGAAACACCATATATTTT.

The CDR3 protein is CASRDWGTEAFF. The CDR3 bases are TGTGCCAGCAGGGACTGGGGGACTGAAGCTTTCTTT. V is TRBV27 and J is TRBJ1-1, with a tentative D call TRBD1 (5 bases). CDR1 is MNHEY, CDR2 SMNVEV, per germline (reference sequence). The CDR3 loop spans 12 amino acids. The V gene lost 6 bases and the J gene lost 5 bases, with 10 bases spanning the gap.

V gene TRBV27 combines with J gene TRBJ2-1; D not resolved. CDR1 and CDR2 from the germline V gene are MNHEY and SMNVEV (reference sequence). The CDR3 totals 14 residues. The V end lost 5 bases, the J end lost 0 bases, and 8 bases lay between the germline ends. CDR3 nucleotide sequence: TGTGCCAGCAGTACCGGGCCCTCCTACAATGAGCAGTTCTTC. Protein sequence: CASSTGPSYNEQFF.

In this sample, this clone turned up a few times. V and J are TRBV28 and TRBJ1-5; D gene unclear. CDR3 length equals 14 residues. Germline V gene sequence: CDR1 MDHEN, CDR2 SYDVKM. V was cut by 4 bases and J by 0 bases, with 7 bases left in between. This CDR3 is CASSSFRSNQPQHF. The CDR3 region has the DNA TGTGCCAGCAGTTCATTTCGTAGCAATCAGCCCCAGCATTTT.

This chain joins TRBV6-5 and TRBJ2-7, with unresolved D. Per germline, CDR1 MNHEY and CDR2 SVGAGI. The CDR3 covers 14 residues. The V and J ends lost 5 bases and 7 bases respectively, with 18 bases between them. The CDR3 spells CASSQTSRNWEQYF. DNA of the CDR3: TGTGCCAGCAGTCAAACATCAAGGAACTGGGAGCAGTACTTC.